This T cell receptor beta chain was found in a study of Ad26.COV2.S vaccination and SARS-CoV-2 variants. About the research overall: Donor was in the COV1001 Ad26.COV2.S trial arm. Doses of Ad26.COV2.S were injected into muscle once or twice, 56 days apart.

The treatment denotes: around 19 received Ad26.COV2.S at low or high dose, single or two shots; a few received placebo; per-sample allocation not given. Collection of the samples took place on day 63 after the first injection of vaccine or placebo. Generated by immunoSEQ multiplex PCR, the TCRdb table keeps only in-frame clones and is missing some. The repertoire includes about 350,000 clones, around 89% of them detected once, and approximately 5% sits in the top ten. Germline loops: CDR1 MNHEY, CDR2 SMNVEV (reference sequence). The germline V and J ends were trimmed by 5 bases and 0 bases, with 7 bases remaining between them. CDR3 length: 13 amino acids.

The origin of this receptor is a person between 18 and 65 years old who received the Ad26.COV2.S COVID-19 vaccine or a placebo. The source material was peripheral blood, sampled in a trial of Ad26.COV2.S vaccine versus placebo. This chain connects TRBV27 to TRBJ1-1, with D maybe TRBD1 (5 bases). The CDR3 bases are TGTGCCAGCAGTCAGACAGTGAACACTGAAGCTTTCTTT. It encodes CASSQTVNTEAFF.